The 21 T cell receptor beta chains below were found in one sample sequenced in a study of blood T cells in healthy people across ages. Primers used in a second PCR of roughly 6 to 12 cycles were a sample-barcoded 5' primer and a J-beta primer mix. TCRdb called the 5' RACE reads again in MiXCR, with one record for every CDR3 protein. The sample has some 930,000 distinct CDR3 sequences; approximately 32% are singletons. These data were likewise used in another study, on T cells of mothers and their children.

Source material: blood. Source of these receptors: a middle-aged woman in good health.

The chain links TRBV12-3 or TRBV12-4 to TRBJ2-5; TRBD1 or TRBD2 may be the D gene (6 bases each). The CDR3 spans 15 residues. With 3 bases removed from V and 5 bases from J, the gap between germline ends came to 16 bases. The CDR3 DNA is TGTGCCAGCAGTTTTAGGGGGGCCCGGGGGGAGACCCAGTACTTC. This codes for CASSFRGARGETQYF.

This clonotype was found a few times. The CDR3 protein is CSAPGTGERGFYGYTF. The CDR3 bases are TGCAGTGCCCCCGGGACAGGGGAGAGGGGTTTCTATGGCTACACCTTC. The J gene is TRBJ1-2, the V gene TRBV20-1; TRBD1 matches 10 bases. Germline lookup yields CDR1 DFQATT and CDR2 SNEGSKA (reference sequence). This CDR3 has 16 amino acids. V shed 6 bases, J shed 4 bases, and the junction held 14 bases outside the gene matches.

Concerning this clonotype itself: At one boundary the junction diverges from the germline segment, which might be a read error. The chain links TRBV4-2 to TRBJ1-2; maybe TRBD1 (6 bases). This CDR3 spans 13 amino acids. Germline lookup yields CDR1 LGHNA and CDR2 YNFKEQ. This CDR3 reads CASSQEGGYDYTF. The CDR3 DNA reads as TGTGCCAGCAGCCAAGAAGGGGGATATGACTACACCTTC.

The chain links TRBV28 to TRBJ2-5; no firm D call. V was shortened by 6 bases and J by 2 bases, with 16 bases between the two germline ends. This CDR3 is built from 15 residues. Germline CDR1 and CDR2: MDHEN and SYDVKM. CDR3 sequence (DNA): TGTGCCAGCAGGCCGAACTCAGGAAATCAAGAGACCCAGTACTTC. As protein: CASRPNSGNQETQYF.

This clonotype was picked up many times. This chain uses TRBV5-6 with TRBJ1-1; perhaps TRBD1 as D (5 bases). Looked up from germline, CDR1 is SGHDT and CDR2 is YYEEEE. The V end was cut by 2 bases, the J end by 4 bases, with 15 bases between. This CDR3 comprises 15 residues. The CDR3 loop reads CASSFGPDTSTEAFF. Here the CDR3 DNA reads TGTGCCAGCAGCTTTGGCCCGGACACGAGCACTGAAGCTTTCTTT.

On this clonotype: The junction does not match germline at one end; this may be a read error. This sequence joins TRBV12-3 or TRBV12-4 and TRBJ1-1; D is possibly TRBD1 (5 bases). CDR3 length: 15 residues. The CDR3 loop is CASSFPTGGFTGAFF. In DNA, the CDR3 is TGTGCCAGCAGTTTCCCCACGGGGGGGTTCACTGGAGCTTTCTTT.

This clonotype was detected only a few times. This chain connects TRBV15 to TRBJ2-7; weak D call: TRBD1 (5 bases). CDR1 and CDR2 from the germline V gene are LNHNV and YYDKDF (reference sequence). V gave up 1 base and J gave up 4 bases, with 14 bases separating them. The CDR3 totals 15 residues. The CDR3 region is CATSRGGVIGYEQYF. In DNA, the CDR3 is TGTGCCACCAGCAGAGGGGGCGTGATAGGTTACGAGCAGTACTTC.

This chain joins TRBV29-1 and TRBJ2-4; D gene uncertain. This CDR3 has 13 residues. The V end was cut by 4 bases, the J end by 0 bases, with 7 bases between. Per germline, CDR1 SQVTM and CDR2 ANQGSEA. Written as DNA, the CDR3 is TGCAGCGTTGTTTTGGTAGCCAAAAACATTCAGTACTTC. This sequence encodes CSVVLVAKNIQYF.

This clonotype has only a few counts. The chain has TRBV6-6 and TRBJ2-3; tentatively, D is TRBD1 (6 bases). The V gene lost 11 bases and the J gene lost 2 bases, with 14 bases spanning the gap. Germline CDR1 reads MNHNY; CDR2 reads SVGAGI (reference sequence). This CDR3 spans 13 amino acids. Written as DNA, the CDR3 is TGTGCCGCGAAAGCAGGGGCCACAGATACGCAGTATTTT. This sequence encodes CAAKAGATDTQYF.

The J gene is TRBJ2-5, the V gene TRBV9; 7 bases match TRBD1. The end of the DNA aligns better with TRBJ2-7, so the J call may be wrong. Germline CDR1 reads SGDLS; CDR2 reads YYNGEE. CDR3 length equals 12 residues. For the CDR3, the DNA is TGTGCCAGCAGCACAGGGGCCGGCGAGCAGTACTTC. It specifies CASSTGAGEQYF.

This clonotype was observed at least ten times. The chain couples TRBV29-1 to TRBJ1-2; D might be TRBD1 (5 bases). From germline, CDR1 is SQVTM and CDR2 ANQGSEA. This CDR3 is 12 amino acids long. V lost 3 bases to trimming and J lost 4 bases, with 9 bases between them. This CDR3 is CSVDEGSYGYTF. The CDR3 DNA reads TGCAGCGTTGATGAGGGGAGCTATGGCTACACCTTC.

This clonotype was counted between two and nine times. The chain joins TRBV18 to TRBJ2-7, with no clear D. Per germline, CDR1 KGHSH and CDR2 LQKENI. The CDR3 totals 15 residues. V lost 5 bases, J lost 2 bases, and 16 bases lay in between. The CDR3 DNA reads TGTGCCAGCTCAGTCGGAGAATCCAGAACCTACGAGCAGTACTTC. This translates into CASSVGESRTYEQYF.

This clonotype was seen many times. V gene TRBV9 combines with J gene TRBJ2-3; D is ambiguous. Trimming left V 3 bases short and J 1 base short, with 9 bases between. The CDR3 extends over 14 amino acids. The germline V gene has CDR1 SGDLS and CDR2 YYNGEE. The CDR3 spells CASSARSGTDTQYF. The DNA for the CDR3 is TGTGCCAGCAGCGCTAGGTCCGGCACAGATACGCAGTATTTT.

This clonotype showed up many times. J is TRBJ2-7 and V is TRBV10-3; TRBD1 matches 9 bases. The CDR3 length is 12 residues. Germline CDR1 and CDR2: ENHRY and SYGVKD. The V segment lost 10 bases and the J segment 5 bases; nucleotides outside the gene matches: 6. CDR3 region: CATGTGSHEQYF. The CDR3 coding sequence is TGTGCCACGGGGACAGGGAGCCACGAGCAGTACTTC.

The chain is built from TRBV7-2 and TRBJ2-5; 10 positions agree with TRBD2. This CDR3 has 15 residues. Germline loops: CDR1 SGHTA, CDR2 FQGNSA. V gave up 0 bases and J gave up 5 bases; unmatched junction bases: 3. The DNA for the CDR3 is TGTGCCAGCAGCTTAGCGACTAGCGGGCGGGAGACCCAGTACTTC. Amino acid sequence: CASSLATSGRETQYF. Full variable domain (remainder filled in from reference TRBV7-2 and TRBJ2-5): GAGVSQSPSNKVTEKGKDVELRCDPISGHTALYWYRQSLGQGLEFLIYFQGNSAPDKSGLPSDRFSAERTGGSVSTLTIQRTQQEDSAVYLCASSLATSGRETQYFGPGTRLLVL.

To note about this clonotype: Germline and junction disagree at one end, which may indicate a read error. The chain joins TRBV27 to TRBJ1-1; the D gene is possibly TRBD1 (5 bases). CDR3 length equals 15 residues. CDR1 and CDR2 from the germline V gene are MNHEY and SMNVEV (reference sequence). CDR3 nucleotide sequence: TGTGCCAGCAACAAATCGGGGGGAAAGAACACTGAAGCTTCCTTT. Protein sequence: CASNKSGGKNTEASF.

The rearrangement links TRBV3-1 to TRBJ1-2, with 7 bases lining up with TRBD1. Germline V gene data show CDR1 as LGHDT and CDR2 as YNNKEL (reference sequence). Germline trimming cut 6 bases from V and 6 bases from J; bases unmatched to any gene: 7. The CDR3 loop spans 13 amino acids. CDR3 coding DNA: TGTGCCAGCAGTAACCTCGACAGGGATGGCTACACCTTC. Protein sequence: CASSNLDRDGYTF.

There are many counts of this clonotype. The chain carries TRBV20-1 and TRBJ2-7; 8 positions match TRBD2. Losses at the gene ends were 0 bases for V and 2 bases for J; bases not matched to a gene: 9. There are 16 residues in the CDR3. The germline V gene encodes CDR1 DFQATT and CDR2 SNEGSKA (reference sequence). The DNA for the CDR3 is TGCAGTGCTAGAGATCCCCAGCGCGGGGGGACCTACGAGCAGTACTTC. This gives the protein CSARDPQRGGTYEQYF.

The J gene is TRBJ2-7, the V gene TRBV7-2, with 9 bases aligning to TRBD1. V dropped 5 bases and J dropped 2; count of bases not matched to a gene: 4. The CDR3 extends over 14 amino acids. Germline V lookup: CDR1 SGHTA, CDR2 FQGNSA. CDR3 sequence: CASSEGQGPYEQYF. Here the CDR3 DNA reads TGTGCCAGCAGCGAAGGACAGGGGCCCTACGAGCAGTACTTC.

CDR3 DNA: TGTGCCAGCAGTGAACCCACGGGTGGGGGCCCGAACACTGAAGCTTTCTTT. This codes for CASSEPTGGGPNTEAFF. The chain recombines TRBV6-1 with TRBJ1-1; the D gene is possibly TRBD1 (6 bases). This CDR3 region has 17 residues. Trimming left V 2 bases short and J 1 base short, with 17 bases between. CDR1 is MNHNS and CDR2 is SASEGT in the germline V gene.

Comment on this clonotype: One end of the junction does not line up with germline, which may come from a read error. The rearrangement links TRBV28 to TRBJ2-3; perhaps TRBD2 as D (6 bases). This CDR3 spans 15 amino acids. CDR1 and CDR2 (germline): MDHEN, SYDVKM. Here the CDR3 reads CASSPSGVRGDAQYF. As DNA, the CDR3 is TGTGCCAGCAGCCCTTCGGGGGTCCGGGGAGATGCGCAGTATTTT.